What follows are 20 T cell receptor beta chains derived from one specimen sequenced in a study of T-cell reconstitution after alpha-beta-depleted transplantation in children. Unique molecular identifiers were used in preparing the TCRbeta library. MiXCR, run by TCRdb on the PCR reads, gives a single entry per CDR3 protein. In the table there are about 980,000 distinct CDR3 sequences, about 29% of which are singletons. This sample comprised PBMCs, mostly from graft donor cells, obtained 360 days after TCRalphabeta/CD19-depleted stem cell transplant. The source of these receptors is a boy under two years old who had a stem cell transplant for SCID, so the T cells may come from the graft donor.

The chain has TRBV7-3 and TRBJ2-2, with a tentative D call TRBD2 (5 bases). Germline V gives CDR1 SGHTA, CDR2 FQGTGA. V gave up 2 bases and J gave up 5 bases, with 12 bases separating them. The CDR3 length is 15 residues. In DNA form, the CDR3 reads TGTGCCAGCAGCTTACTGGAGAGGGAAACCGGGGAGCTGTTTTTT. Its protein product is CASSLLERETGELFF.

The V and J genes are TRBV20-1 and TRBJ2-2; D could derive from TRBD1 or TRBD2 (5 bases each). Germline CDR1 reads DFQATT; CDR2 reads SNEGSKA (reference sequence). The V end was cut by 5 bases, the J end by 1 base, with 14 bases between. This CDR3 has 15 amino acids. The DNA for the CDR3 is TGCAGTGCTGGGGACCCCCGGGGGAACACCGGGGAGCTGTTTTTT. This codes for CSAGDPRGNTGELFF.

The chain carries TRBV5-1 and TRBJ2-5; D not certain. Deletions cut 0 bases from V and 5 bases from J, with 11 bases between. Germline CDR1 reads SGHRS; CDR2 reads YFSETQ. The CDR3 extends over 14 amino acids. CDR3 in DNA: TGCGCCAGCAGCTTGGCCATTCCGGCCGAGACCCAGTACTTC. Translation: CASSLAIPAETQYF.

The chain recombines TRBV6-5 with TRBJ2-1; D gene unclear. The V gene's germline CDR1 is MNHEY and CDR2 SVGAGI. The germline V and J ends were trimmed by 0 bases and 0 bases, with 15 bases remaining between them. The CDR3 consists of 18 residues. The DNA for the CDR3 is TGTGCCAGCAGTTACTCGACCCAGAGGAGACTCTCCTACAATGAGCAGTTCTTC. Protein sequence: CASSYSTQRRLSYNEQFF.

There are a few counts of this clonotype. V and J are TRBV6-1 and TRBJ1-3; TRBD1 agrees at 12 bases. The CDR3 runs to 14 residues. The V gene's germline CDR1 is MNHNS and CDR2 SASEGT. The J segment lost 7 bases and the V segment lost 6 bases, leaving 4 bases of the junction unmatched. CDR3 DNA: TGTGCCAGCAGGGGGACAGGGGGCTTGAACACCATATATTTT. Translated: CASRGTGGLNTIYF.

This sequence joins TRBV9 and TRBJ2-2, with TRBD1 as a possible D gene (6 bases). This CDR3 comprises 16 residues. With 1 base removed from V and 0 bases from J, the gap between germline ends came to 10 bases. Germline CDR1 and CDR2: SGDLS and YYNGEE. The CDR3 DNA reads as TGTGCCAGCAGCGTACCGACAGGAGCGAACACCGGGGAGCTGTTTTTT. As protein: CASSVPTGANTGELFF.

J is TRBJ2-5 and V is TRBV15; TRBD1 aligns across 10 bases. The ends lost 1 base at V and 0 bases at J; junction bases unmatched: 2. Germline V gives CDR1 LNHNV, CDR2 YYDKDF (reference sequence). The CDR3 has 16 residues. In nucleotides, the CDR3 is TGTGCCACCAGCAGAGGTGGGACAGGGGACCAAGAGACCCAGTACTTC. Its translation: CATSRGGTGDQETQYF.

This clonotype was found a few times. The rearrangement links TRBV2 to TRBJ2-7; a weak D match, TRBD1 (5 bases). The CDR3 consists of 14 residues. The V end lost 5 bases, the J end lost 8 bases, and 19 bases lay between the germline ends. Germline loops: CDR1 SNHLY, CDR2 FYNNEI. The CDR3 sequence is CASSTDWTPDQQYF. CDR3 DNA: TGTGCCAGCAGTACCGACTGGACACCTGATCAGCAGTACTTC.

This clonotype was seen only once. V usage is TRBV4-2 and J usage is TRBJ2-5; D is undetermined. Trimming left V 4 bases short and J 0 bases short, with 9 bases between. The CDR3 has 14 residues. Germline V gives CDR1 LGHNA, CDR2 YNFKEQ. The CDR3 loop reads CASSPSRDQETQYF. The DNA of the CDR3 is TGTGCCAGCAGCCCGAGTAGGGACCAAGAGACCCAGTACTTC.

This clonotype was counted between two and nine times. This rearrangement joins TRBV29-1 to TRBJ2-1; D gene ambiguous. V was trimmed by 4 bases and J by 0 bases, leaving 10 bases between them. The CDR3 contains 14 residues. Germline loops: CDR1 SQVTM, CDR2 ANQGSEA. The CDR3 DNA reads TGCAGCGTTGCGGGCGTCTTCTCCTACAATGAGCAGTTCTTC. Residues: CSVAGVFSYNEQFF.

The rearrangement joins TRBV6-5 to TRBJ2-1, with TRBD2 as a possible D gene (6 bases). The length of the CDR3 is 11 residues. V was shortened by 9 bases and J by 12 bases, with 15 bases between the two germline ends. Germline CDR1 and CDR2: MNHEY and SVGAGI. CDR3 amino acids: CASSHGEVQFF. The DNA of the CDR3 is TGTGCCAGTTCCCATGGGGAGGTGCAGTTCTTC.

This sequence joins TRBV7-9 and TRBJ1-1; D may be TRBD1 (5 bases). The length of the CDR3 is 14 residues. Germline CDR1 SEHNR, CDR2 FQNEAQ (reference sequence). Deletions cut 5 bases from V and 2 bases from J, with 12 bases between. CDR3 amino acids: CASSPHQGNTEAFF. The CDR3 DNA follows: TGTGCCAGCAGCCCACATCAGGGAAACACTGAAGCTTTCTTT.

This clonotype has only one observation. The rearrangement links TRBV2 to TRBJ1-2; possibly TRBD1 for D (5 bases). The length of the CDR3 is 11 residues. Looked up from germline, CDR1 is SNHLY and CDR2 is FYNNEI. Trimming pared 8 bases from V and 5 bases from J, leaving 9 bases between. CDR3 bases: TGTGCCAGCGGGGCCCCGTATGGCTACACCTTC. Translated: CASGAPYGYTF.

This clonotype was detected once. The chain joins TRBV29-1 to TRBJ2-7; TRBD1 matches at 8 bases. With 0 bases clipped from V and 5 bases from J, the junction kept 6 bases outside the gene matches. CDR3 length equals 14 residues. CDR1 SQVTM and CDR2 ANQGSEA come from the germline V gene. The CDR3 sequence: CSVEDMQGADEQYF. The DNA of the CDR3 is TGCAGCGTTGAAGATATGCAGGGGGCGGACGAGCAGTACTTC.

This clonotype was seen more than once but under ten times. This sequence joins TRBV28 and TRBJ2-1, with a possible D match to TRBD1 (7 bases). The ends were cut back, 4 bases at V and 6 bases at J, with 22 bases in the middle. This CDR3 region has 17 residues. Germline V lookup: CDR1 MDHEN, CDR2 SYDVKM. The CDR3 loop is CASSSLYPGGIGNEQFF. CDR3 DNA sequence: TGTGCCAGCAGTTCATTGTACCCAGGGGGGATTGGCAATGAGCAGTTCTTC.

The rearrangement links TRBV13 to TRBJ2-1, with D perhaps matching TRBD1 (5 bases). The V and J ends lost 6 bases and 0 bases respectively, with 12 bases between them. Germline V gene sequence: CDR1 PRHDT, CDR2 FYEKMQ (reference sequence). The CDR3 runs to 15 residues. CDR3 nucleotides: TGTGCCAGCAGGCGACAGAAGAACTCCTACAATGAGCAGTTCTTC. As protein: CASRRQKNSYNEQFF.

In this sample, this clonotype turned up a few times. The chain has TRBV7-8 and TRBJ2-6; tentative D call: TRBD2 (6 bases). Germline V lookup: CDR1 SGHVS, CDR2 FQNEAQ. This CDR3 is built from 20 residues. V was trimmed by 0 bases and J by 0 bases, leaving 18 bases between them. The CDR3, as DNA: TGTGCCAGCAGCTTAGCAATCACGGGGGTTCTCAGCTCTGGGGCCAACGTCCTGACTTTC. Protein sequence: CASSLAITGVLSSGANVLTF. Looking up the rest from reference TRBV7-8 and TRBJ2-6 gives the full variable domain: GAGVSQSPRYKVAKRGQDVALRCDPISGHVSLFWYQQALGQGPEFLTYFQNEAQLDKSGLPSDRFFAERPEGSVSTLKIQRTQQEDSAVYLCASSLAITGVLSSGANVLTFGAGSRLTVL.

The gene calls are TRBV11-2 and TRBJ2-1, with D perhaps given as TRBD1 or TRBD2 (6 bases each). Between the trimmed V and J ends, which lost 4 bases and 0 bases, there was a span of 25 bases. The CDR3 is made up of 20 amino acids. CDR1 is SGHAT and CDR2 is FQNNGV in the germline V gene. The CDR3 region is CASSSYRLTRGPSSYNEQFF. The DNA of the CDR3 is TGTGCCAGCAGCTCCTACCGATTGACACGGGGGCCCTCCTCCTACAATGAGCAGTTCTTC.

V gene TRBV28 combines with J gene TRBJ2-5; D might be TRBD1 (5 bases). CDR3 length equals 11 residues. From germline, CDR1 is MDHEN and CDR2 SYDVKM. The V gene lost 6 bases and the J gene lost 14 bases, with 16 bases spanning the gap. The CDR3 protein is CASRSQGSLYF. The DNA of the CDR3 is TGTGCCAGCAGAAGTCAGGGTTCTCTATACTTC. The entire variable domain, with the rest obtained from reference TRBV28 and TRBJ2-5, is as follows: DVKVTQSSRYLVKRTGEKVFLECVQDMDHENMFWYRQDPGLGLRLIYFSYDVKMKEKGDIPEGYSVSREKKERFSLILESASTNQTSMYLCASRSQGSLYFGPGTRLLVL.

This clonotype was counted many times. The CDR3 sequence is CASSPRGTGELFF. In DNA, the CDR3 is TGTGCCAGCAGCCCCAGGGGAACCGGGGAGCTGTTTTTT. This chain joins TRBV12-3 or TRBV12-4 and TRBJ2-2; maybe TRBD1 (6 bases). The CDR3 consists of 13 residues. The ends were cut back, 6 bases at V and 5 bases at J, with 10 bases in the middle.